The 12 T cell receptor beta chains given below trace back to one sample, sequenced in a study of PD-L1 blockade in urothelial cancer. Using immunoSEQ multiplex PCR, the repertoire was profiled, and TCRdb retains in-frame clones only, with some absent. The sample consists of 30,000 to 40,000 clones, about nine tenths of them appearing once. Sample time point: pretreatment peripheral blood. Sequencing was performed on PBMCs, taken around atezolizumab (anti-PD-L1) treatment. Receptor source: a woman aged 55-69 years with urothelial cancer.

The rearrangement uses TRBV7-2 and TRBJ1-1, with D possibly matching TRBD1 (6 bases). V was cut by 6 bases and J by 5 bases, with 16 bases left in between. The CDR3 covers 14 residues. Germline V gene data show CDR1 as SGHTA and CDR2 as FQGNSA. The CDR3 region has the DNA TGTGCCAGCAGGAACACTTGGGGGCGGACTGAAGCTTTCTTT. Its translation is CASRNTWGRTEAFF.

The chain recombines TRBV4-3 with TRBJ1-5; TRBD1 matches at 7 bases. Germline loops: CDR1 LGHNA, CDR2 YSLEER. The CDR3 sequence is 18 residues long. Trimming took 4 bases from V and 8 from J; bases not matched to a gene: 20. The CDR3 protein is CASSPDTGAARLGEPQHF. CDR3 DNA sequence: TGCGCCAGCAGCCCCGACACAGGGGCCGCCCGCCTAGGGGAGCCCCAGCATTTT.

This clone has just a few counts. This chain uses TRBV7-8 with TRBJ1-2; 11 bases agree with TRBD1. Germline trimming cut 5 bases from V and 8 bases from J; bases unmatched to any gene: 7. Germline assignment: CDR1 SGHVS and CDR2 FQNEAQ. The CDR3 spans 14 residues. The CDR3 DNA is TGTGCCAGCAGCCCGCAAGGGACAGGGGGAGGCTACACCTTC. It codes for CASSPQGTGGGYTF.

This chain links TRBV6-1 with TRBJ2-1; the D gene is possibly TRBD2 (5 bases). The CDR3 sequence is 14 residues long. Deletions cut 4 bases from V and 8 bases from J, with 15 bases between. Germline-derived CDR1 and CDR2 are MNHNS and SASEGT. In DNA, the CDR3 is TGTGCCAGCAGTGCGGGGTGGGAGAGGGATGAGCAGTTCTTC. Translated: CASSAGWERDEQFF.

This clone has just one count. The V and J genes are TRBV6-1 and TRBJ2-7; D gene uncertain. Germline values: CDR1 MNHNS, CDR2 SASEGT. The CDR3 covers 13 residues. Trimming removed 4 bases from V and 3 bases from J, with 10 bases in between. CDR3 bases: TGTGCCAGCAGTGTCCGTCAGATCTACGAGCAGTACTTC. It translates to CASSVRQIYEQYF.

The rearrangement joins TRBV19 to TRBJ2-5; weak D call: TRBD2 (5 bases). This CDR3 has 18 residues. The V gene lost 3 bases and the J gene lost 5 bases, with 25 bases spanning the gap. Germline V gene sequence: CDR1 LNHDA, CDR2 SQIVND (reference sequence). As DNA, the CDR3 is TGTGCCAGTAGTATCACCTACCCCTCCCGGGCCTCGGGGGAGACCCAGTACTTC. Translated, it gives CASSITYPSRASGETQYF. Supplemented by reference TRBV19 and TRBJ2-5, the full variable domain reads DGGITQSPKYLFRKEGQNVTLSCEQNLNHDAMYWYRQDPGQGLRLIYYSQIVNDFQKGDIAEGYSVSREKKESFPLTVTSAQKNPTAFYLCASSITYPSRASGETQYFGPGTRLLVL.

This clone was picked up a small number of times. The chain couples TRBV19 to TRBJ1-1; D might be TRBD1 (5 bases). This CDR3 has 19 residues. Germline values: CDR1 LNHDA, CDR2 SQIVND (reference sequence). The V end was cut by 5 bases, the J end by 2 bases, with 27 bases between. As DNA, the CDR3 is TGTGCCAGTAGTCCGGTCGACTTTTTCGGCCAGGGTCCCAACACTGAAGCTTTCTTT. It yields the protein CASSPVDFFGQGPNTEAFF.

This rearrangement joins TRBV2 to TRBJ2-1; 13 bases match TRBD2. V was pared by 6 bases and J by 7 bases, with 9 bases of the junction left unmatched. The CDR3 has 16 residues. The V gene's germline CDR1 is SNHLY and CDR2 FYNNEI. The CDR3 DNA reads as TGTGCCAGCAGGAGGACTAGCGGGGGCGTGATGAATGAGCAGTTCTTC. Translation gives CASRRTSGGVMNEQFF.

This chain links TRBV7-3 with TRBJ2-6, with D possibly matching TRBD1 (5 bases). There are 15 residues in the CDR3. The V end lost 2 bases, the J end lost 4 bases, and 9 bases lay between the germline ends. The germline CDR1 and CDR2 sequences are SGHTA and FQGTGA. This CDR3 reads CASSLPGNGANVLTF. CDR3 nucleotide sequence: TGTGCCAGCAGCTTACCAGGGAACGGGGCCAACGTCCTGACTTTC. Using reference TRBV7-3 and TRBJ2-6 for the parts outside the CDR3, the full variable domain is GAGVSQTPSNKVTEKGKYVELRCDPISGHTALYWYRQSLGQGPEFLIYFQGTGAADDSGLPNDRFFAVRPEGSVSTLKIQRTERGDSAVYLCASSLPGNGANVLTFGAGSRLTVL.

This chain uses TRBV29-1 with TRBJ2-1, with 8 bases that match TRBD1. The CDR3 has 12 residues. Germline V CDR1 and CDR2: SQVTM, ANQGSEA. The ends lost 7 bases at V and 8 bases at J; junction bases unmatched: 7. CDR3: CSAGTGRHEQFF. CDR3 DNA: TGCAGCGCCGGGACAGGTCGTCATGAGCAGTTCTTC.

This CDR3 is CASSTRGQPYEQYF. The CDR3 DNA reads TGTGCCAGCAGCACCCGGGGACAGCCCTACGAGCAGTACTTC. The chain carries TRBV5-4 and TRBJ2-7; 7 bases match TRBD1. The J segment lost 2 bases and the V segment lost 4 bases, leaving 6 bases of the junction unmatched. There are 14 residues in the CDR3. CDR1 and CDR2 (germline): SGHNT, YYREEE (reference sequence).

V and J are TRBV5-6 and TRBJ2-2; D gene uncertain. With 3 bases removed from V and 1 base from J, the gap between germline ends came to 7 bases. This CDR3 has 14 amino acids. Looked up from germline, CDR1 is SGHDT and CDR2 is YYEEEE. CDR3 protein: CASSSGVNTGELFF. Written as DNA, the CDR3 is TGTGCCAGCAGCTCCGGAGTGAACACCGGGGAGCTGTTTTTT.